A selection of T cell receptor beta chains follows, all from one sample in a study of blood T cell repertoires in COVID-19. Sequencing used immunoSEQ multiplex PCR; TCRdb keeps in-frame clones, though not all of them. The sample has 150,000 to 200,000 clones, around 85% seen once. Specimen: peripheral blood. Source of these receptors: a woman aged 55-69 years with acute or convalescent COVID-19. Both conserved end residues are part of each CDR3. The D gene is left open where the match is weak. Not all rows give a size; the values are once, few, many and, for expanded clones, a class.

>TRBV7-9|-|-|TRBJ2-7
CASSLARTATDF
TGTGCCAGCAGCTTAGCAAGGACAGCGACAGACTTC
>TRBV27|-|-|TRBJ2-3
CASLKREALTDTQYF
TGTGCCAGTCTGAAAAGGGAGGCCCTCACAGATACGCAGTATTTT
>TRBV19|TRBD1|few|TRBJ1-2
CASSGTVLRGYTF
TGTGCCAGTAGTGGGACAGTCCTACGTGGCTACACCTTC
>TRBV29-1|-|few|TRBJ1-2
CSVGQPTDNYGYTF
TGCAGCGTTGGCCAACCGACAGATAACTATGGCTACACCTTC
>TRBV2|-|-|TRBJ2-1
CASTAERNEQFF
TGTGCCAGCACGGCTGAGCGCAATGAGCAGTTCTTC
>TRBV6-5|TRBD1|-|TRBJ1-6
CASSPGQLYSPLHF
TGTGCCAGCAGCCCGGGACAGTTATATTCACCCCTCCACTTT
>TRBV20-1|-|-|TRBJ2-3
CSALGTDTQYF
TGCAGTGCTCTTGGCACAGATACGCAGTATTTT
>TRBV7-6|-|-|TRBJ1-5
CASRPTGFNQPQHF
TGTGCCAGCAGACCTACAGGGTTTAATCAGCCCCAGCATTTT
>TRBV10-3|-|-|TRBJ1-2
CAISLKQGSNGYTF
TGTGCCATCAGCCTCAAACAGGGTTCGAATGGCTACACCTTC
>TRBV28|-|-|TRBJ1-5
CASSFPGLTQPQHF
TGTGCCAGCAGTTTCCCAGGGCTGACACAGCCCCAGCATTTT
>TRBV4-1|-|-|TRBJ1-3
CASSQVGPRQSGNTIYF
TGCGCCAGCAGCCAAGTTGGTCCCAGGCAATCTGGAAACACCATATATTTT
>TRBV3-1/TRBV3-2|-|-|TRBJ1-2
CASSQDIYGYTF
TGTGCCAGCAGCCAAGACATCTATGGCTACACCTTC
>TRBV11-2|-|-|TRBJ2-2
CASSLSTYRRASNTGELFF
TGTGCCAGCAGCTTGAGTACTTATAGGAGGGCGTCGAACACCGGGGAGCTGTTTTTT
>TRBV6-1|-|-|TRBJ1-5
CASSEVKGQPQHF
TGTGCCAGCAGTGAAGTGAAGGGGCAGCCCCAGCATTTT
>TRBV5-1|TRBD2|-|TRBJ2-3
CASSFGLAGGRSTDTQYF
TGCGCCAGCAGCTTTGGACTAGCGGGAGGGCGTAGCACAGATACGCAGTATTTT